This is a list of T cell receptor beta chains from one sample in a study of cytomegalovirus exposure and HLA in healthy donors. Repertoires were generated with immunoSEQ multiplex PCR, while TCRdb's copy carries only in-frame clones and drops some. The repertoire holds under 200,000 clones, around three quarters seen once, with about 2% in the top ten. The sequencing input was PBMCs. Source of these receptors: a woman under 40 in good health and CMV-seronegative. Each CDR3 is given with its conserved first and last residue. Each record gives: V gene, CDR3 length, J gene, clone size, D gene, CDR3 DNA, CDR3 protein. A D gene is named only where the DNA matches it firmly. Some rows have no size entry. The others give once, few or many, or a class for an expanded clone.

V: TRBV19
length: 15
J: TRBJ2-7
size: -
D: TRBD2
DNA: TGTGCCAGTAGTACTGGGCTAGCGGGACCCTACGAGCAGTACTTC
CDR3: CASSTGLAGPYEQYF

V: TRBV6-1
length: 16
J: TRBJ1-6
size: -
D: -
DNA: TGTGCCAGCAGTGAAGTACGGGGGGGTTCGAATTCACCCCTCCACTTT
CDR3: CASSEVRGGSNSPLHF

V: TRBV27
length: 13
J: TRBJ2-7
size: -
D: TRBD1
DNA: TGTGCCAGCAGTTTCGGGACAGCCTACGAGCAGTACTTC
CDR3: CASSFGTAYEQYF

V: TRBV6-1
length: 14
J: TRBJ2-1
size: -
D: -
DNA: TGTGCCAGCAGTGCGTCACAGGACTACAATGAGCAGTTCTTC
CDR3: CASSASQDYNEQFF

V: TRBV9
length: 16
J: TRBJ2-1
size: -
D: -
DNA: TGTGCCAGCAGCCCCCGTAGAGGCAGGGGCTACAATGAGCAGTTCTTC
CDR3: CASSPRRGRGYNEQFF

V: TRBV4-2
length: 17
J: TRBJ2-7
size: -
D: TRBD2
DNA: TGTGCCAGCAGCCAGCGGACTAGCGGGAGCCGTGGGTACGAGCAGTACTTC
CDR3: CASSQRTSGSRGYEQYF

V: TRBV7-9
length: 13
J: TRBJ1-5
size: -
D: -
DNA: TGTGCCAGCAGCGTAAACAGGGACCAGCCCCAGCATTTT
CDR3: CASSVNRDQPQHF

V: TRBV10-1
length: 16
J: TRBJ1-5
size: -
D: -
DNA: TGCGCCAGCAGTGAGGAAGGAGGGGCTGTCAATCAGCCCCAGCATTTT
CDR3: CASSEEGGAVNQPQHF

V: TRBV29-1
length: 14
J: TRBJ2-7
size: once
D: TRBD2
DNA: TGCAGCGTTGAAGCGGGGGGGGACTCCTACGAGCAGTACTTC
CDR3: CSVEAGGDSYEQYF

V: TRBV7-2
length: 16
J: TRBJ2-7
size: few
D: TRBD2
DNA: TGTGCCAGCAGCCAAGAGAGGAGCGGGGGGGCCGACGAGCAGTACTTC
CDR3: CASSQERSGGADEQYF

V: TRBV6-6
length: 15
J: TRBJ1-2
size: -
D: TRBD1
DNA: TGTGCCAGCAGCTCTCGACAGGGAGCGAACTATGGCTACACCTTC
CDR3: CASSSRQGANYGYTF

V: TRBV4-3
length: 17
J: TRBJ1-2
size: few
D: TRBD1
DNA: TGCGCCAGCAGCCAAGATAAGGCAGGGGGCACCTACTATGGCTACACCTTC
CDR3: CASSQDKAGGTYYGYTF

V: TRBV27
length: 15
J: TRBJ1-2
size: few
D: -
DNA: TGTGCCAGCAGTTTTCGACAGCCGCCTAACTATGGCTACACCTTC
CDR3: CASSFRQPPNYGYTF

V: TRBV5-1
length: 16
J: TRBJ2-6
size: -
D: -
DNA: TGCGCCAGCAGCCCGGGACACATCTCTGGGGCCAACGTCCTGACTTTC
CDR3: CASSPGHISGANVLTF

V: TRBV11-1
length: 15
J: TRBJ2-1
size: -
D: TRBD1
DNA: TGTGCCAGCAGCTTAGAGGGACAGGGCTACAATGAGCAGTTCTTC
CDR3: CASSLEGQGYNEQFF

V: TRBV4-3
length: 18
J: TRBJ2-3
size: -
D: TRBD1
DNA: TGCGCCAGCAGCCAAGATCGCCAGGGGGCAGTGGGGACAGATACGCAGTATTTT
CDR3: CASSQDRQGAVGTDTQYF

V: TRBV5-1
length: 15
J: TRBJ2-1
size: -
D: TRBD1
DNA: TGCGCCAGCAGCCCCCCCCTACAGGGGAGCAATGAGCAGTTCTTC
CDR3: CASSPPLQGSNEQFF

V: TRBV14
length: 14
J: TRBJ2-7
size: few
D: TRBD1
DNA: TGTGCCAGCAGCGTTGACAGGACAGGCTACGAGCAGTACTTC
CDR3: CASSVDRTGYEQYF

V: TRBV7-8
length: 18
J: TRBJ2-3
size: few
D: TRBD2
DNA: TGTGCCAGCAGCTTAATCCCCCCACTAGCGGGGTCCACAGATACGCAGTATTTT
CDR3: CASSLIPPLAGSTDTQYF

V: TRBV10-3
length: 14
J: TRBJ1-1
size: -
D: TRBD1
DNA: TGTGCCATCAACCCGACAGGGTTGAACACTGAAGCTTTCTTT
CDR3: CAINPTGLNTEAFF

V: TRBV5-6
length: 15
J: TRBJ2-5
size: few
D: TRBD1
DNA: TGTGCCAGCAGCTTGGCCCCGGGACAGGGAAAGACCCAGTACTTC
CDR3: CASSLAPGQGKTQYF

V: TRBV7-9
length: 15
J: TRBJ1-2
size: few
D: TRBD1
DNA: TGTGCCAGCAGCTTAGGGGACAGGCAGAGCTATGGCTACACCTTC
CDR3: CASSLGDRQSYGYTF

V: TRBV11-2
length: 15
J: TRBJ2-3
size: few
D: -
DNA: TGTGCCAGCAGCTTTAGCCGGCCGAGCACAGATACGCAGTATTTT
CDR3: CASSFSRPSTDTQYF

V: TRBV6-1
length: 14
J: TRBJ1-1
size: -
D: TRBD1
DNA: TGTGCCAGCAGACCAGGGGGTCATCCAACTGAAGCTTTCTTT
CDR3: CASRPGGHPTEAFF

V: TRBV10-2
length: 14
J: TRBJ2-1
size: -
D: TRBD2
DNA: TGCGCCAGTGAAGCTAGCGGGGAGATGAGTGAGCAGTTCTTC
CDR3: CASEASGEMSEQFF

V: TRBV19
length: 16
J: TRBJ1-4
size: -
D: TRBD1
DNA: TGTGCCCGTAGTCTCCGGGACAGGGGAAGGAAGGAAAAACTGTTTTTT
CDR3: CARSLRDRGRKEKLFF

V: TRBV7-9
length: 13
J: TRBJ1-4
size: -
D: -
DNA: TGTGCCAGCAGCCGTACAGGGACCGAAAAACTGTTTTTT
CDR3: CASSRTGTEKLFF

V: TRBV4-3
length: 14
J: TRBJ2-7
size: -
D: -
DNA: TGCGCCAGCAGCCAAGATTTCAGGGGAAGCGAGCAGTACTTC
CDR3: CASSQDFRGSEQYF

V: TRBV6-6
length: 15
J: TRBJ2-1
size: -
D: TRBD2
DNA: TGTGCCAGCAGTTACTCGATTGAGCGGGGAGGTGAGCAGTTCTTC
CDR3: CASSYSIERGGEQFF

V: TRBV4-2
length: 16
J: TRBJ2-1
size: -
D: TRBD2
DNA: TGTGCCAGCAGCCAAGATTCTAGCGGGGGGTTCAATGAGCAGTTCTTC
CDR3: CASSQDSSGGFNEQFF

V: TRBV13
length: 13
J: TRBJ1-4
size: -
D: -
DNA: TGTGCCAGCACCCGCGGGGGTAATGAAAAACTGTTTTTT
CDR3: CASTRGGNEKLFF

V: TRBV7-9
length: 12
J: TRBJ1-2
size: -
D: -
DNA: TGTGCCAGCACCCGCGCTAACTATGGCTACACCTTC
CDR3: CASTRANYGYTF

V: TRBV20-1
length: 10
J: TRBJ1-2
size: -
D: -
DNA: TGCAGTCTTCCGGGGAATGGCTACACCTTC
CDR3: CSLPGNGYTF